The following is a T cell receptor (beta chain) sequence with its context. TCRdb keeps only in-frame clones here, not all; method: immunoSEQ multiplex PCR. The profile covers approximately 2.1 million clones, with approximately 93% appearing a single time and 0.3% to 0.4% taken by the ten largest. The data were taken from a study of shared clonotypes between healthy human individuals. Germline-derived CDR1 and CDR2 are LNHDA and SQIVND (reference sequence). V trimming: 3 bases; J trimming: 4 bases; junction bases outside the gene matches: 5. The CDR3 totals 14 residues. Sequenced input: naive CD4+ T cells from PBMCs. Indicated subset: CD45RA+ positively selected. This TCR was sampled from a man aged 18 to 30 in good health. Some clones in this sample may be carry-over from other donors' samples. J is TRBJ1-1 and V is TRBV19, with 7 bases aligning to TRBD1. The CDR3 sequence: CASSITGDGTEAFF. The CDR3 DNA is TGTGCCAGTAGTATTACAGGGGATGGCACTGAAGCTTTCTTT. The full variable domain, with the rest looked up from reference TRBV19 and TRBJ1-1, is DGGITQSPKYLFRKEGQNVTLSCEQNLNHDAMYWYRQDPGQGLRLIYYSQIVNDFQKGDIAEGYSVSREKKESFPLTVTSAQKNPTAFYLCASSITGDGTEAFFGQGTRLTVV.